This entry lists 9 T cell receptor beta chains sequenced from one sample in a study of T cells in Graves' hyperthyroidism and ophthalmopathy. RNA transcripts served as the template for amplifying TCR beta CDR3 regions. The TCR CDR3 first-round RT-PCR relied on the HTBI primer set. TCRdb reprocessed the multiplex PCR reads via MiXCR and lists one record per CDR3 protein. Of more than 550,000 distinct CDR3 sequences listed, 15% to 20% are singletons. The sequencing input was blood. The source is a woman in her fifties or sixties with Graves' hyperthyroidism that later progressed to Graves' ophthalmopathy.

This clonotype was seen at least ten times. The chain recombines TRBV7-9 with TRBJ1-2; unclear D gene. The CDR3 totals 11 residues. V lost 3 bases to trimming and J lost 5 bases, with 4 bases between them. Germline CDR1 and CDR2: SEHNR and FQNEAQ (reference sequence). CDR3 sequence (DNA): TGTGCCAGCAGCTTCCTGTATGGCTACACCTTC. Translation: CASSFLYGYTF.

This sequence joins TRBV7-3 and TRBJ1-1; tentative D call: TRBD1 (6 bases). Trimming took 1 base from V and 4 from J, leaving 13 bases between them. CDR1 is SGHTA, CDR2 FQGTGA, per germline. CDR3 length equals 15 residues. CDR3 nucleotide sequence: TGTGCCAGCAGCTTAAAGGGGGGCGGTGGCACTGAAGCTTTCTTT. Protein: CASSLKGGGGTEAFF.

In DNA, the CDR3 is TGTGCCAGCAGAAAGACAGGGAACACTGAAGCTTTCTTT. As protein: CASRKTGNTEAFF. V gene TRBV6-1 combines with J gene TRBJ1-1, with D possibly TRBD1 on 6 matching bases. Germline V gene lookup returns CDR1 MNHNS and CDR2 SASEGT. V gave up 6 bases and J gave up 1 base, with 9 bases separating them. The length of the CDR3 is 13 residues.

At least ten counts were recorded for this clonotype. The chain is built from TRBV30 and TRBJ2-7, with TRBD1 matching 8 bases. The CDR3 covers 14 residues. V trimming: 2 bases; J trimming: 2 bases; junction bases outside the gene matches: 5. Germline loops: CDR1 GTSNPN, CDR2 SVGIG (reference sequence). The CDR3 sequence: CAWSTGTGPYEQYF. In DNA, the CDR3 is TGTGCCTGGAGTACCGGGACAGGCCCCTACGAGCAGTACTTC.

The chain's CDR3 is CATSDLDKNQPQHF. CDR3 nucleotide sequence: TGTGCCACCAGTGATTTGGACAAGAATCAGCCCCAGCATTTT. This chain connects TRBV24-1 to TRBJ1-5, with D unresolved. This CDR3 is 14 amino acids long. V was pared by 0 bases and J by 4 bases, with 6 bases between. Germline CDR1 reads KGHDR; CDR2 reads SFDVKD.

This clonotype was detected ten times or more. The chain links TRBV6-1 to TRBJ1-5, with D possibly being TRBD1 (5 bases). This CDR3 is built from 14 residues. In germline, CDR1 is MNHNS, CDR2 SASEGT. Trimming removed 5 bases from V and 4 bases from J, with 12 bases in between. This CDR3 reads CASSYVQGNQPQHF. The CDR3 nucleotides are TGTGCCAGCAGTTACGTTCAGGGAAATCAGCCCCAGCATTTT.

This clonotype was seen many times. This rearrangement joins TRBV11-2 to TRBJ2-3, with TRBD2 identical over 13 bases. CDR3 length: 17 amino acids. The junction had 8 bases not matched to a gene; V was cut back by 4 bases and J by 4 bases. The germline V gene has CDR1 SGHAT and CDR2 FQNNGV. Here the CDR3 reads CASSSVTSGGASDTQYF. In DNA, the CDR3 is TGTGCCAGCAGCTCCGTCACTAGCGGGGGGGCATCAGATACGCAGTATTTT.

This clonotype came up many times. This chain links TRBV7-6 with TRBJ1-1; no firm D call. CDR1 and CDR2 from the germline V gene are SGHVS and FNYEAQ. The CDR3 runs 13 residues. Trimming stripped 2 bases from V and 4 bases from J, with 8 bases between. CDR3 nucleotide sequence: TGTGCCAGCAGCTTACCCTCCCCCACTGAAGCTTTCTTT. Amino acids: CASSLPSPTEAFF.

This clonotype was observed a handful of times. This chain joins TRBV3-1 and TRBJ2-5, with D perhaps matching TRBD2 (5 bases). The CDR3 contains 16 residues. Germline V CDR1 and CDR2: LGHDT, YNNKEL (reference sequence). V was clipped by 1 base and J by 5 bases, with 17 bases between them. CDR3 residues: CASSQVGFAGGETQYF. As DNA, the CDR3 is TGTGCCAGCAGCCAAGTAGGCTTCGCCGGCGGGGAGACCCAGTACTTC.